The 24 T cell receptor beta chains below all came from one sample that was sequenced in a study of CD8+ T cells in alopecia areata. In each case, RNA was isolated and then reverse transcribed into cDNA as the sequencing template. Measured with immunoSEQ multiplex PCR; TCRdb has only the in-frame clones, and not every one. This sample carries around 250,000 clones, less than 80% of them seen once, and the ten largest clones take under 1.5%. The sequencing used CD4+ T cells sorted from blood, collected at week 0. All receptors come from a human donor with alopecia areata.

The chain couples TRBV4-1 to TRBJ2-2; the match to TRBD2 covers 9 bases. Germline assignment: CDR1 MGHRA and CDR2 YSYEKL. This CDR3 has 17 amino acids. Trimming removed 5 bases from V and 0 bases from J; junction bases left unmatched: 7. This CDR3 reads CASSSPRGGANTGELFF. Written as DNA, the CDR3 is TGCGCCAGCAGCTCACCACGCGGGGGGGCGAACACCGGGGAGCTGTTTTTT.

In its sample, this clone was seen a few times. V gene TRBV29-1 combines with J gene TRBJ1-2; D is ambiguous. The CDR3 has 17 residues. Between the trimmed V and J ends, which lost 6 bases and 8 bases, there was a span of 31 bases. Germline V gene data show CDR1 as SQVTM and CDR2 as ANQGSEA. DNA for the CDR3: TGCAGCGTCGACCCATCCATCGATATTCTTCCCGGACGGGGCTACACCTTC. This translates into CSVDPSIDILPGRGYTF.

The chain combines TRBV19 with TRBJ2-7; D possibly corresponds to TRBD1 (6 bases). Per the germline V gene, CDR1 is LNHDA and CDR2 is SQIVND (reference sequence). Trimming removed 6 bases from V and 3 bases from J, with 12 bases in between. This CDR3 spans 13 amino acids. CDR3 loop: CASRSRGNYEQYF. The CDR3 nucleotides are TGTGCCAGTAGGTCCAGGGGCAACTACGAGCAGTACTTC.

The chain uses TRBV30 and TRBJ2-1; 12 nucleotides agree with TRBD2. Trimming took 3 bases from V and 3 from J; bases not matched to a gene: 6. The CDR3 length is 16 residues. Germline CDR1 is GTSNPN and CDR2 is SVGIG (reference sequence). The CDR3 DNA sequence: TGTGCCTGGAGACCCCGACTAGCGGGGGACTACAATGAGCAGTTCTTC. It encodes CAWRPRLAGDYNEQFF.

The CDR3 protein is CASSHRDTEAFF. The DNA of the CDR3 is TGTGCCAGCAGCCACAGGGACACTGAAGCTTTCTTT. The V gene is TRBV11-2, the J gene TRBJ1-1; possibly TRBD1 for D (6 bases). V lost 5 bases and J 3 bases, leaving 7 bases between the germline ends. The CDR3 consists of 12 residues. Per the germline V gene, CDR1 is SGHAT and CDR2 is FQNNGV.

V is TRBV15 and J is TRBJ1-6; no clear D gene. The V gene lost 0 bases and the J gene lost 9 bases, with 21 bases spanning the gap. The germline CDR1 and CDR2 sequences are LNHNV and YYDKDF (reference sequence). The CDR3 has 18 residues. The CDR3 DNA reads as TGTGCCACCAGCAGAGATCTGAGAGGACCTTCCCGTGGTTCACCCCTCCACTTT. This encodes CATSRDLRGPSRGSPLHF.

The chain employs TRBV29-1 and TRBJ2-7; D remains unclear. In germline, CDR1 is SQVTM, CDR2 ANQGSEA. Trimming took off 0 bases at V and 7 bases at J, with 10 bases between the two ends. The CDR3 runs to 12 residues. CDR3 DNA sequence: TGCAGCGTTGAAGAGTTCGGAACTGAGCAGTACTTC. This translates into CSVEEFGTEQYF.

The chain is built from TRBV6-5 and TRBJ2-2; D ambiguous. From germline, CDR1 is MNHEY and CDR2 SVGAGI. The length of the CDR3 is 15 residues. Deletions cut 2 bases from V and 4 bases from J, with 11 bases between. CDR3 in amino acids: CASSYPDPSTGELFF. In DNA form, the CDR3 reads TGTGCCAGCAGTTACCCGGACCCTTCCACCGGGGAGCTGTTTTTT.

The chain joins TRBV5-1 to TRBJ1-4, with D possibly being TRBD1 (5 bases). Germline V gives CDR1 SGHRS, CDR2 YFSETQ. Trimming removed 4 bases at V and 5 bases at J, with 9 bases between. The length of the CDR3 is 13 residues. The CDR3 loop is CASSLTVNEKLFF. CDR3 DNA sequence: TGCGCCAGCAGCCTGACAGTCAATGAAAAACTGTTTTTT.

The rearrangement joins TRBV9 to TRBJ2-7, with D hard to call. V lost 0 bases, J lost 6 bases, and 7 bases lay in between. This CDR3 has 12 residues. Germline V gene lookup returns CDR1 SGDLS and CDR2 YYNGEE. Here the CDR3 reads CASSVAFGEQYF. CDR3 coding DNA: TGTGCCAGCAGCGTAGCGTTTGGCGAGCAGTACTTC. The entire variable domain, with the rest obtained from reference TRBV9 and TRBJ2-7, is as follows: DSGVTQTPKHLITATGQRVTLRCSPRSGDLSVYWYQQSLDQGLQFLIQYYNGEERAKGNILERFSAQQFPDLHSELNLSSLELGDSALYFCASSVAFGEQYFGPGTRLTVT.

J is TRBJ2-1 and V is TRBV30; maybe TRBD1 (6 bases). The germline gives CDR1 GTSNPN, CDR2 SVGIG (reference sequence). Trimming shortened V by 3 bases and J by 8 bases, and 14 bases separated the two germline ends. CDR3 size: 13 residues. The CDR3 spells CAWRGPGAYEQFF. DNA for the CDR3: TGTGCCTGGAGAGGGCCAGGGGCCTATGAGCAGTTCTTC.

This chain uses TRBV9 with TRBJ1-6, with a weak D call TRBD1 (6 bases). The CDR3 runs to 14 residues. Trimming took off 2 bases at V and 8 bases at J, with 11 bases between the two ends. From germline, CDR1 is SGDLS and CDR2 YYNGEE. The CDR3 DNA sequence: TGTGCCAGCAGCGTTGACAGGAGCCATTCACCCCTCCACTTT. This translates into CASSVDRSHSPLHF.

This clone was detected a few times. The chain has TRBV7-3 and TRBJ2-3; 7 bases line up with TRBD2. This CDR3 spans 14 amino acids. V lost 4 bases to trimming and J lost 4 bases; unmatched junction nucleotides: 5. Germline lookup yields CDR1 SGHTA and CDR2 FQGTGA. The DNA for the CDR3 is TGTGCCAGCAGCTACCTCGGACTAGCAGATACGCAGTATTTT. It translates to CASSYLGLADTQYF.

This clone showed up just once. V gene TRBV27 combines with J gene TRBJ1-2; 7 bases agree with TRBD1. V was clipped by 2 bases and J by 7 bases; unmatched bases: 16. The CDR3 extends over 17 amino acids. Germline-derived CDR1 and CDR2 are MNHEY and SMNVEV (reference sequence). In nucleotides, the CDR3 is TGTGCCAGCAGTTTAAAGCCCCCCCGACAGGGCCCCTCTGGCTACACCTTC. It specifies CASSLKPPRQGPSGYTF.

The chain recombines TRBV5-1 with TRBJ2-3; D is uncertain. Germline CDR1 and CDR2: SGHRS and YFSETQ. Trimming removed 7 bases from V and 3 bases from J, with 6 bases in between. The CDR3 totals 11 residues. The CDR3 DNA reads TGCGCCAGCGCTTCAACAGATACGCAGTATTTT. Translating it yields CASASTDTQYF.

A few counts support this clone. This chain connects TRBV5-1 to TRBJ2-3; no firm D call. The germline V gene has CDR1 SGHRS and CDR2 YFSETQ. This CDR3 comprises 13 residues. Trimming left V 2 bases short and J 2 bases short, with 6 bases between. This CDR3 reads CASSFGNTDTQYF. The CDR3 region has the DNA TGCGCCAGCAGCTTTGGGAACACAGATACGCAGTATTTT.

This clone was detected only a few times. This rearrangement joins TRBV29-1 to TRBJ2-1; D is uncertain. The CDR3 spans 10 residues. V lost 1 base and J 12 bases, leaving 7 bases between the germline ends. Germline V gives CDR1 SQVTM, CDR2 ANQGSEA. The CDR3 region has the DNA TGCAGCGTTGAAGGGCCCGGGCAGTTCTTC. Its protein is CSVEGPGQFF.

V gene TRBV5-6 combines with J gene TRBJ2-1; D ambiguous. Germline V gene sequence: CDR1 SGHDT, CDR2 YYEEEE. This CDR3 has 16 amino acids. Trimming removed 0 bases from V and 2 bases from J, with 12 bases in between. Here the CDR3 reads CASSLAGPATYNEQFF. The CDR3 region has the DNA TGTGCCAGCAGCTTGGCCGGGCCGGCAACCTACAATGAGCAGTTCTTC.

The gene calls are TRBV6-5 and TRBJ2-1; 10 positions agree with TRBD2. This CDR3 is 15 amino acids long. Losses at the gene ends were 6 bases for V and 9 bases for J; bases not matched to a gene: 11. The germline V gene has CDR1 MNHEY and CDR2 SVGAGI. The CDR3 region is CASSPSGGASSEQFF. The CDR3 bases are TGTGCCAGCAGCCCAAGCGGGGGGGCGTCGAGTGAGCAGTTCTTC.

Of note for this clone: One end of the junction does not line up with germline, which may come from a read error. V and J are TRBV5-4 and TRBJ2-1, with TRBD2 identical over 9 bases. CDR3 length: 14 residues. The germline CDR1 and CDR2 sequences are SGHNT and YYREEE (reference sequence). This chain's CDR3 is CASTLRGGYGEQFF. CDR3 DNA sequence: TGTGCCAGCACCTTGCGGGGGGGCTACGGTGAGCAGTTCTTC.

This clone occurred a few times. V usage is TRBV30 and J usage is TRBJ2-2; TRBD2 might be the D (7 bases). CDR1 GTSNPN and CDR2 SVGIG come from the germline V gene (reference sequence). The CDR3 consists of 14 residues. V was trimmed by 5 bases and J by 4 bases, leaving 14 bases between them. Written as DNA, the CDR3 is TGTGCCTGGGGGAGGGACACCCGCACCGGGGAGCTGTTTTTT. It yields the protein CAWGRDTRTGELFF.

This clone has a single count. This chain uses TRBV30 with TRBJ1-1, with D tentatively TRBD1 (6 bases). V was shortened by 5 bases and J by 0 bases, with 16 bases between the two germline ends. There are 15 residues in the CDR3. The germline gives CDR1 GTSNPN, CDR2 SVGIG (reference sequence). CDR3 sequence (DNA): TGTGCCTGGCAAACCCCGGACAGCTTGAACACTGAAGCTTTCTTT. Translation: CAWQTPDSLNTEAFF.

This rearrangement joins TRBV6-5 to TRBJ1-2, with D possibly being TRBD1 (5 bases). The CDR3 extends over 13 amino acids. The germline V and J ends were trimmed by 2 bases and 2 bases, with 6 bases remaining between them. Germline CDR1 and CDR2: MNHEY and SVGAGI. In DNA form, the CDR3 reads TGTGCCAGCAGTTACGGGGGGAACTATGGCTACACCTTC. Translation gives CASSYGGNYGYTF.

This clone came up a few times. This CDR3 is CASSLSGQGADLHEQFF. CDR3 nucleotides: TGTGCCAGCTCACTTTCGGGACAGGGGGCGGATTTGCATGAGCAGTTCTTC. The gene calls are TRBV18 and TRBJ2-1; 12 nucleotides align to TRBD1. Germline V lookup: CDR1 KGHSH, CDR2 LQKENI. The CDR3 has 17 amino acids. Germline trimming cut 4 bases from V and 8 bases from J; bases unmatched to any gene: 12.